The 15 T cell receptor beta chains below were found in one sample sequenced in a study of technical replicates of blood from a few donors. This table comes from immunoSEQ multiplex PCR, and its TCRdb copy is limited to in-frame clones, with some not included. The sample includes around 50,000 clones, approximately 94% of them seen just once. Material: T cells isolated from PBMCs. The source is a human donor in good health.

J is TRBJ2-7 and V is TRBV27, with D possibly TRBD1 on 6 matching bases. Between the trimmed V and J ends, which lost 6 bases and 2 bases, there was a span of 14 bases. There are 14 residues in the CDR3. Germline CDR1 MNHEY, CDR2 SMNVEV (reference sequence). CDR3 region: CASSPGHRTYEQYF. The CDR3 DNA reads TGTGCCAGCAGCCCGGGACACCGAACCTACGAGCAGTACTTC.

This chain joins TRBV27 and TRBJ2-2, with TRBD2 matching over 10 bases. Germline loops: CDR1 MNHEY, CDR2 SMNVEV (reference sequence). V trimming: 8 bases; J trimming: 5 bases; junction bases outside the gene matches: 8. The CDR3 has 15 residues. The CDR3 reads CASGPAGGPTGELFF. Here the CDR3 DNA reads TGTGCCAGCGGACCAGCGGGAGGGCCAACCGGGGAGCTGTTTTTT.

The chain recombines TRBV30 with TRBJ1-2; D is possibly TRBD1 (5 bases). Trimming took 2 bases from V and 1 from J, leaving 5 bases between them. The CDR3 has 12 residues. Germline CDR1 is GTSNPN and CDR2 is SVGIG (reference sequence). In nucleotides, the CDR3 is TGTGCCTGGAGTAGGGGTAACTATGGCTACACCTTC. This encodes CAWSRGNYGYTF.

The CDR3 DNA follows: TGTGCCAGCAGCTTAACTCAGGGGTCTCAGCCCCAGCATTTT. Residues: CASSLTQGSQPQHF. V gene TRBV7-9 combines with J gene TRBJ1-5; maybe TRBD1 (6 bases). There are 14 residues in the CDR3. Trimming removed 2 bases at V and 6 bases at J, with 11 bases between. The germline V gene encodes CDR1 SEHNR and CDR2 FQNEAQ (reference sequence).

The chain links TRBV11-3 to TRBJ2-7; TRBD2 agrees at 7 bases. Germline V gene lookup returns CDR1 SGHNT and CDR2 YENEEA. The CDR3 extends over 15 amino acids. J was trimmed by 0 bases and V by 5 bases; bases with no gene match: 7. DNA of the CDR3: TGTGCCAGCAGCCCTACTAGCGTCAGCTCCTACGAGCAGTACTTC. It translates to CASSPTSVSSYEQYF. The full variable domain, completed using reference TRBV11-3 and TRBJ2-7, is EAGVVQSPRYKIIEKKQPVAFWCNPISGHNTLYWYLQNLGQGPELLIRYENEEAVDDSQLPKDRFSAERLKGVDSTLKIQPAELGDSAVYLCASSPTSVSSYEQYFGPGTRLTVT.

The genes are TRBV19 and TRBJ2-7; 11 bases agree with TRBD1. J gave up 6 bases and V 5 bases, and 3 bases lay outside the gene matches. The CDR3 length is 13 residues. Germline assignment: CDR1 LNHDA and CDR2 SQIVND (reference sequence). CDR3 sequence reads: CASSPGTGGEQYF. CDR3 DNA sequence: TGTGCCAGTAGTCCGGGGACAGGGGGCGAGCAGTACTTC.

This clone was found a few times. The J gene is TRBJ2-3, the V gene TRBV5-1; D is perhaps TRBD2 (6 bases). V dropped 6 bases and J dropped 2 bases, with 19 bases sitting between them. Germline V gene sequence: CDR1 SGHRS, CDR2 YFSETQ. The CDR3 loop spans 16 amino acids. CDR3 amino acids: CASISGSRTITDTQYF. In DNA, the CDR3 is TGCGCCAGCATTTCAGGGAGCAGGACTATCACAGATACGCAGTATTTT.

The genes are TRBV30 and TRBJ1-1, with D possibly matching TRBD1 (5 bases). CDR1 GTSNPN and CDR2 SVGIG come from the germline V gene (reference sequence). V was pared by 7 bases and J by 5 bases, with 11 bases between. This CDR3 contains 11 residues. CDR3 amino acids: CASTSGTEAFF. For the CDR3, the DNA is TGTGCCTCCACCTCAGGGACTGAAGCTTTCTTT.

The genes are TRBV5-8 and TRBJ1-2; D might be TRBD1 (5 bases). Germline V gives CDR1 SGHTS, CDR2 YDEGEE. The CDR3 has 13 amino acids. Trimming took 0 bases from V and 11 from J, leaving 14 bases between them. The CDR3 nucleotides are TGTGCCAGCAGCTTGGGACAGCAAAGGGGTTACACCTTC. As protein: CASSLGQQRGYTF.

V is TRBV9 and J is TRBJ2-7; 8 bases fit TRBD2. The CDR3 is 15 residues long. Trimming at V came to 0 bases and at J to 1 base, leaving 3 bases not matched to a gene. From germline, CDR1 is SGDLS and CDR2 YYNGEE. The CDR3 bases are TGTGCCAGCAGCGTAGCAGGCGGGAGGTCCTACGAGCAGTACTTC. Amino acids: CASSVAGGRSYEQYF.

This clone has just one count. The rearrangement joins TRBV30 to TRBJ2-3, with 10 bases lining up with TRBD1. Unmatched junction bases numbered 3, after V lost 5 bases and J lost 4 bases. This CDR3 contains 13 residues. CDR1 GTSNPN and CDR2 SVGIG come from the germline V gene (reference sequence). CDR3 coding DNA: TGTGCCTGGGGACAGGGGGTCCCAGATACGCAGTATTTT. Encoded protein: CAWGQGVPDTQYF.

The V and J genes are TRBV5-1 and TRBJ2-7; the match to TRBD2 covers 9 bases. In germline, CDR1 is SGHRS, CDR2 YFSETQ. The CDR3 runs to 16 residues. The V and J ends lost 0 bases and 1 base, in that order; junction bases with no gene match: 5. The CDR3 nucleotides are TGCGCCAGCAGCTTGGATGGCCTAGCGGGGTCCTACGAGCAGTACTTC. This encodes CASSLDGLAGSYEQYF.

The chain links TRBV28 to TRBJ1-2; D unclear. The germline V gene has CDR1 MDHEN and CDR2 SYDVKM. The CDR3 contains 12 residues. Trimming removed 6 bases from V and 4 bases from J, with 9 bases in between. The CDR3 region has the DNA TGTGCCAGCAGAGGGAGAGGCTATGGCTACACCTTC. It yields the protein CASRGRGYGYTF.

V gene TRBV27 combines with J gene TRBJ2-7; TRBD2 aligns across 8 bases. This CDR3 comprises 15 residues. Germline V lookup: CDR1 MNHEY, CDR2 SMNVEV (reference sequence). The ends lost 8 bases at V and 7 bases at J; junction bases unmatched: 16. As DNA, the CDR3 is TGTGCCAGCCGATTAGCGGGACCGGATTCCGGTGAGCAGTACTTC. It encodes CASRLAGPDSGEQYF.

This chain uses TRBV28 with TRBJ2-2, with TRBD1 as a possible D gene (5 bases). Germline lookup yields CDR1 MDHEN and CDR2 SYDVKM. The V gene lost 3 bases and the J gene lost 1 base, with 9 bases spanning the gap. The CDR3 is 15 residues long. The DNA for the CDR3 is TGTGCCAGCAGTTTGGGGCAGCTGAACACCGGGGAGCTGTTTTTT. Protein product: CASSLGQLNTGELFF. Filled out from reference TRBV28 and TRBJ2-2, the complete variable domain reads DVKVTQSSRYLVKRTGEKVFLECVQDMDHENMFWYRQDPGLGLRLIYFSYDVKMKEKGDIPEGYSVSREKKERFSLILESASTNQTSMYLCASSLGQLNTGELFFGEGSRLTVL.